The 12 T cell receptor beta chains below were found in one sample sequenced in a study of CD8 T cells in Susac syndrome. RNA amounts of 0.5 to 1 ug underwent reverse transcription with random hexamers. Via MiXCR, TCRdb re-called the immunoSEQ multiplex PCR reads, giving one row per CDR3 protein. The repertoire holds around 200,000 distinct CDR3 sequences, with approximately 96% as singletons. The sequencing input was CD4+ T cells from PBMCs. These receptors came from a human donor with multiple sclerosis.

V usage is TRBV5-4 and J usage is TRBJ2-7; 7 bases map to TRBD1. Germline V lookup: CDR1 SGHNT, CDR2 YYREEE (reference sequence). With 2 bases clipped from V and 0 bases from J, the junction kept 5 bases outside the gene matches. This CDR3 contains 15 residues. This CDR3 is CASSFRGQSSYEQYF. CDR3 DNA: TGTGCCAGCAGCTTCAGGGGACAGAGCTCCTACGAGCAGTACTTC.

This chain connects TRBV7-9 to TRBJ1-2; the D gene is possibly TRBD1 (6 bases). The CDR3 is 15 residues long. The ends were cut back, 5 bases at V and 8 bases at J, with 21 bases in the middle. Germline CDR1 is SEHNR and CDR2 is FQNEAQ (reference sequence). Written as DNA, the CDR3 is TGTGCCAGCAGCCGACAAGGGACACACGAAGGGGGCTACACCTTC. It specifies CASSRQGTHEGGYTF.

This clonotype is a singleton in its sample. The rearrangement uses TRBV20-1 and TRBJ2-7; 8 bases are shared with TRBD2. This CDR3 has 14 amino acids. The V gene's germline CDR1 is DFQATT and CDR2 SNEGSKA (reference sequence). V lost 0 bases and J lost 3; bases outside the gene matches: 4. The CDR3 is CSARDASGGYEQYF. As DNA, the CDR3 is TGCAGTGCTAGAGATGCCAGCGGGGGCTACGAGCAGTACTTC.

The chain is built from TRBV7-9 and TRBJ2-1, with D perhaps given as TRBD1 or TRBD2 (5 bases each). Germline loops: CDR1 SEHNR, CDR2 FQNEAQ (reference sequence). The CDR3 runs to 14 residues. V lost 5 bases, J lost 4 bases, and 12 bases lay in between. The DNA for the CDR3 is TGTGCCAGCAGCCCGGGACGGAGTTACAATGAGCAGTTCTTC. Translated: CASSPGRSYNEQFF. Full variable domain (missing parts from reference TRBV7-9 and TRBJ2-1): DTGVSQNPRHKITKRGQNVTFRCDPISEHNRLYWYRQTLGQGPEFLTYFQNEAQLEKSRLLSDRFSAERPKGSFSTLEIQRTEQGDSAMYLCASSPGRSYNEQFFGPGTRLTVL.

This rearrangement joins TRBV25-1 to TRBJ2-1; 10 bases are a match to TRBD2. Germline trimming cut 5 bases from V and 16 bases from J; bases unmatched to any gene: 11. The CDR3 loop spans 13 amino acids. Germline values: CDR1 MGHDK, CDR2 SYGVNS. The CDR3 bases are TGTGCCAGCAGTTCCCCTACTAGCGGGGTTCCCTTCTTC. It encodes CASSSPTSGVPFF.

This clonotype has just a few counts. CDR3 in DNA: TGTGCCAGCAGCGTAGATGGAACTAACTATGGCTACACCTTC. The encoded protein is CASSVDGTNYGYTF. This chain uses TRBV9 with TRBJ1-2; D uncertain. Germline CDR1 reads SGDLS; CDR2 reads YYNGEE. The CDR3 runs 14 residues. Trimming pared 0 bases from V and 0 bases from J, leaving 6 bases between.

The table lists this clonotype with a count of one. The J gene is TRBJ2-1, the V gene TRBV5-4; D gene ambiguous. From germline, CDR1 is SGHNT and CDR2 YYREEE (reference sequence). V gave up 0 bases and J gave up 8 bases, with 12 bases separating them. The CDR3 consists of 14 residues. The CDR3 protein is CASSLAPNDDEQFF. CDR3 DNA: TGTGCCAGCAGCTTGGCCCCCAACGACGATGAGCAGTTCTTC.

The chain has TRBV3-1 and TRBJ2-7; D is uncertain. Trimming removed 3 bases from V and 1 base from J, with 7 bases in between. Germline CDR1 is LGHDT and CDR2 is YNNKEL (reference sequence). The CDR3 is 13 amino acids. Here the CDR3 reads CASSQIGSYEQYF. The CDR3 coding sequence is TGTGCCAGCAGCCAGATCGGTTCCTACGAGCAGTACTTC.

The chain is built from TRBV7-3 and TRBJ2-3; 11 bases line up with TRBD2. With V trimmed by 4 bases and J by 0 bases, 9 bases remained unmatched. Germline CDR1 reads SGHTA; CDR2 reads FQGTGA. The CDR3 has 18 amino acids. The CDR3 bases are TGTGCCAGCAGCTCCTCTAGCGGGGGGCCCACTAGCACAGATACGCAGTATTTT. Translated, it gives CASSSSSGGPTSTDTQYF.

J is TRBJ1-1 and V is TRBV20-1; no clear D. The germline V and J ends were trimmed by 1 base and 0 bases, with 6 bases remaining between them. The germline gives CDR1 DFQATT, CDR2 SNEGSKA (reference sequence). CDR3 size: 13 residues. CDR3 sequence: CSARGIMNTEAFF. The CDR3 DNA follows: TGCAGTGCTAGAGGGATCATGAACACTGAAGCTTTCTTT.

J is TRBJ2-1 and V is TRBV20-1; 10 nucleotides match TRBD2. The CDR3 has 14 residues. CDR1 and CDR2 (germline): DFQATT, SNEGSKA (reference sequence). With V trimmed by 6 bases and J by 4 bases, 6 bases remained unmatched. The CDR3 DNA reads TGCAGTGCGAAAGCGGGGGGGAATTACAATGAGCAGTTCTTC. It specifies CSAKAGGNYNEQFF.

This rearrangement joins TRBV20-1 to TRBJ2-7; TRBD2 might be the D (7 bases). Trimming removed 5 bases from V and 5 bases from J, with 25 bases in between. The CDR3 is 16 amino acids. From germline, CDR1 is DFQATT and CDR2 SNEGSKA (reference sequence). The CDR3 coding sequence is TGCAGTGCTGAAGGGGGGGCCAATCGGGTTATCCACGAGCAGTACTTC. This translates into CSAEGGANRVIHEQYF.